This TCR beta chain was sequenced for a study of T cell responses to AZD1222 COVID-19 vaccine (dated by TCRdb to about 2021). With regard to the full study: Because spike-specific TCR depth and breadth did not differ between the two schedules, AZD1222 recipients who got a second dose at roughly 4 weeks were pooled with those who got a second dose at roughly 12 weeks. A total of over 230 trial participants underwent TCR sequencing, of whom 200 to 220 received two doses of AZD1222 and roughly 25 received two doses of the MenACWY control vaccine. Trial participants were enrolled into age subgroups of 18-55, 56-69 and 70-plus years, which contained 148, 28 and 57 TCR-sequenced participants, respectively. Results and caveats for the whole study, not just this receptor: A significant rise in spike-specific TCR breadth and depth was observed after two AZD1222 doses relative to day 0 and relative to MenACWY recipients. CD4 TCRs associated with the vaccine covered the entire spike protein, and the dominant responses were in regions 160-218 and 743-854. Conclusions about previously exposed vaccinees are limited because only a handful of AZD1222 recipients were SARS-CoV-2 seropositive at baseline. Most participants were white British and females outnumbered males, and the authors suggested that clonal diversity may have been underestimated. Because no samples from the day 14 peak response were available, repertoires could be characterized only after the peak T cell response. Reportedly, close to half of the unique spike-specific TCRs recognized epitopes lying outside the regions that are mutated in the B.1.351 and B.1.1.7 variants. The 56-69-year group was small, and its depth increase did not reach significance, likely because of low power.

The CDR3 regions of human TCRbeta chains were analyzed by immunosequencing. Under the source paper's analysis protocol: TCRs in the repertoires were compared against a reference library of SARS-CoV-2-specific TCRs that had been generated with the MIRA antigen-specificity platform. Breadth meant the fraction of unique TCRs that were SARS-CoV-2-associated, whereas depth meant the fraction of total T cells that were SARS-CoV-2-associated. Using the MIRA data, each spike-specific TCR was mapped to the spike region that the TCR reacts to and placed in a CD4 or CD8 class. Log10-transformed breadth and depth values were compared by one-way ANOVA with Sidak's multiple comparisons tests. Entries here come from immuneACCESS through TCRdb and include only in-frame sequences with V and J called. Some clones fail to appear in such tables; in the studies checked, an unresolved V gene covers under half of the shortfall, and the cause of the remainder is unknown. V, J and clone size were drawn from that table, and D and trimming were deduced from the DNA. For this sample there are under 200,000 clones; around 92% appear just once. The top ten hold 1% to 1.5% of the sample.

CDR1 and CDR2 are drawn from the germline V gene: SGHTA, FQGNSA. Measured from the cysteine to the phenylalanine, the CDR3 is 16 residues long. The kept DNA is CDR3 alone, 48 bases in frame from the first base. Trimming takes 4 bases off V and 6 bases off J; junction bases not matched to a gene: 9. To note about this clone: What antigen it recognizes has not been identified. No per-base quality is available; no much larger clone lies one base away.

This sample's time point label indicates: baseline before first vaccination. The vaccinee samples were drawn from two UK trials, COV001 and COV002, one of which was a single-blind randomized controlled phase 2/3 trial testing AZD1222 (ChAdOx1 nCoV-19) in healthy adults. For TCRbeta chain sequencing, PBMC samples from trial participants were taken at day 0 and at day 28 after the second dose. This TCR came from an adult in good health. The chain links TRBV7-2 with TRBJ2-2, with 9 bases matching TRBD2. This specimen was peripheral blood, taken on day 0 of AZD1222 vaccination. The CDR3 protein: CASSSRTSVRPGELFF. The DNA is TGTGCCAGCAGCTCCCGGACTAGCGTAAGACCCGGGGAGCTGTTTTTT.